This T cell receptor beta chain comes out of a study of Ad26.COV2.S vaccination and SARS-CoV-2 variants. Study at large: Donor was assigned to the Ad26.COV2.S arm of trial COV1001.

To note about this clone: Its specificity is not known.

Measured with immunoSEQ multiplex PCR; TCRdb has only the in-frame clones, and not every one. The sample lists fewer than 900,000 clones; approximately 88% were seen once. Trimming took off 1 base at V and 8 bases at J, with 8 bases between the two ends. The CDR3 has 12 amino acids. From germline, CDR1 is SEHNR and CDR2 FQNEAQ (reference sequence). Treatment indicated: roughly 19 received Ad26.COV2.S at low or high dose, single or two shots; about 5 received placebo; per-sample allocation not given. Specimen acquisition occurred on day 63 following the initial vaccine or placebo injection. Vaccination employed an Ad26 vector expressing the Wuhan-strain SARS-CoV-2 spike. Overall study results and limits: After vaccination, reports described spike-specific CD8+ and CD4+ T cell responses as showing substantial breadth. Quantification of TCR breadth and depth may have yielded underestimates of total T cell responses.

The TCR was taken from a person between 18 and 65 years old who received the Ad26.COV2.S COVID-19 vaccine or a placebo. The specimen comprised peripheral blood, sampled in a trial of Ad26.COV2.S vaccine versus placebo. The chain is built from TRBV7-9 and TRBJ1-2, with D unresolved. CDR3: CASSLGVQGYTF. The CDR3 nucleotides are TGTGCCAGCAGCTTAGGGGTTCAGGGCTACACCTTC.